One sample yielded the 9 T cell receptor beta chains listed below, sequenced in a study of blood T cells in healthy people across ages. Primed by a sample-barcoded 5' primer and a J-beta primer mix, a second PCR proceeded for 7 to 11 cycles. In TCRdb, the 5' RACE reads were re-called with MiXCR into one record per CDR3 protein. The sample consists of roughly 1.7 million distinct CDR3 sequences, almost 35% of them appearing once. The sample consisted of blood. These receptors were collected from a woman aged 30 to 39 in good health.

CDR3 sequence reads: CASSYSRVKRPNNEQFF. CDR3 DNA sequence: TGTGCCAGCAGTTACAGCCGGGTCAAAAGACCGAACAATGAGCAGTTCTTC. The chain combines TRBV6-2 or TRBV6-3 with TRBJ2-1, with unresolved D. Trimming removed 2 bases at V and 5 bases at J, with 19 bases between. The CDR3 is 17 amino acids. CDR1 is MNHEY, CDR2 SVGEGT, per germline.

This clonotype has a handful of counts. This sequence joins TRBV20-1 and TRBJ2-7, with a possible D match to TRBD2 (7 bases). V was clipped by 0 bases and J by 1 base, with 13 bases between them. Germline loops: CDR1 DFQATT, CDR2 SNEGSKA (reference sequence). The CDR3 sequence is 15 residues long. CDR3 nucleotides: TGCAGTGCTAGAGAAGGGGGGGGCGGGTCCTACGAGCAGTACTTC. This sequence encodes CSAREGGGGSYEQYF.

The chain uses TRBV29-1 and TRBJ1-1; possibly TRBD1 for D (5 bases). The CDR3 sequence is 13 residues long. Germline V lookup: CDR1 SQVTM, CDR2 ANQGSEA. V was cut by 4 bases and J by 0 bases, with 9 bases left in between. The CDR3 sequence is CSVAGLLNTEAFF. CDR3 sequence (DNA): TGCAGCGTTGCGGGGCTACTGAACACTGAAGCTTTCTTT. The full variable domain, in which reference TRBV29-1 and TRBJ1-1 provide the parts outside the CDR3, is SAVISQKPSRDICQRGTSLTIQCQVDSQVTMMFWYRQQPGQSLTLIATANQGSEATYESGFVIDKFPISRPNLTFSTLTVSNMSPEDSSIYLCSVAGLLNTEAFFGQGTRLTVV.

This clonotype turned up a few times. V usage is TRBV12-3 or TRBV12-4 and J usage is TRBJ2-4; 10 bases align to TRBD1. With the DNA end fitting TRBJ2-7 better, the J assignment may be wrong. CDR3 length equals 15 residues. The DNA of the CDR3 is TGTGCCAGCAGTGCCAGGACAGGGGGTCGGTACGAGCAGTACTTC. This sequence encodes CASSARTGGRYEQYF.

V gene TRBV7-9 combines with J gene TRBJ1-1; no definite D call. Germline assignment: CDR1 SEHNR and CDR2 FQNEAQ (reference sequence). The V end lost 1 base, the J end lost 3 bases, and 18 bases lay between the germline ends. The CDR3 is made up of 17 amino acids. This CDR3 reads CASSLGPSRTGDTEAFF. The CDR3 DNA reads as TGTGCCAGCAGCTTAGGCCCCTCTAGGACGGGCGACACTGAAGCTTTCTTT.

The chain combines TRBV20-1 with TRBJ2-1; TRBD2 might be the D (6 bases). Trimming left V 7 bases short and J 0 bases short, with 13 bases between. CDR3 length equals 14 residues. Germline V gene data show CDR1 as DFQATT and CDR2 as SNEGSKA (reference sequence). The CDR3 DNA reads as TGCAGTGTCGGGACTCCGAGCTCCTACAATGAGCAGTTCTTC. It encodes CSVGTPSSYNEQFF.

The V call is TRBV20-1, the J call TRBJ1-2; D remains unclear. Trimming took 3 bases from V and 4 from J, leaving 18 bases between them. The germline V gene has CDR1 DFQATT and CDR2 SNEGSKA (reference sequence). CDR3 size: 15 residues. The CDR3 here is CSARRRESSSYGYTF. The CDR3 coding sequence is TGCAGTGCTAGGAGGAGGGAATCGTCGAGCTATGGCTACACCTTC.

This clonotype was counted ten times or more. The chain employs TRBV7-8 and TRBJ2-3; 11 positions agree with TRBD2. This CDR3 comprises 19 residues. Germline loops: CDR1 SGHVS, CDR2 FQNEAQ. Trimming at V came to 1 base and at J to 3 bases, leaving 12 bases not matched to a gene. The CDR3 spells CASSLETSGSGRRTDTQYF. The DNA of the CDR3 is TGTGCCAGCAGCTTAGAAACTAGCGGGAGTGGGAGGAGAACAGATACGCAGTATTTT.

Many counts were recorded for this clonotype. This chain joins TRBV12-3 or TRBV12-4 and TRBJ2-3; D is unclear. The CDR3 has 12 amino acids. V lost 5 bases to trimming and J lost 4 bases, with 7 bases between them. The CDR3 coding sequence is TGTGCCAGCAGTCCCGATGCAGATACGCAGTATTTT. Its translation is CASSPDADTQYF.